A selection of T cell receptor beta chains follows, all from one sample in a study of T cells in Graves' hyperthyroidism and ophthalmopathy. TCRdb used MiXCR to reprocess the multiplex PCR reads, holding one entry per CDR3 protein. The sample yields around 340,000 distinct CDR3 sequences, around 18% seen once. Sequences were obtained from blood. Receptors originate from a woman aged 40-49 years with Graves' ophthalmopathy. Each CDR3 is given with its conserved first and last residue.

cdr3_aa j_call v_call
CSALPGFLDQPQHF TRBJ1-5 TRBV20-1
CASSESVGQGAYEQYF TRBJ2-7 TRBV2
CAMGSGQPQHF TRBJ1-5 TRBV6-1
CASQPPGEETQYF TRBJ2-5 TRBV7-8
CASSPEDRANTEAFF TRBJ1-1 TRBV12-3/TRBV12-4
CASKFTSGSYEQYF TRBJ2-7 TRBV6-2/TRBV6-3
CASSESTVQETQYF TRBJ2-5 TRBV25-1
CASTFRGAQGSSRAEAFF TRBJ1-1 TRBV11-2
CSVVGQPNTEAFF TRBJ1-1 TRBV29-1
CASSIGQGLNYGYTF TRBJ1-2 TRBV5-5
CASEAATGELFF TRBJ2-2 TRBV6-1
CSVTGVIAKNIQYF TRBJ2-4 TRBV20-1
CASSSRLAWTQYF TRBJ2-5 TRBV28
CASSLLGDYSNQPQHF TRBJ1-5 TRBV28
CSARARDSSYEQYF TRBJ2-7 TRBV20-1
CASSQVTGYGYGYTF TRBJ1-2 TRBV3-1
CSARPPGQNSPLHF TRBJ1-6 TRBV20-1
CASSLAGGAPYEQYF TRBJ2-7 TRBV28
CASSYLGTDGYTF TRBJ1-2 TRBV6-7
CAGGDSLNTEAFF TRBJ1-1 TRBV6-2/TRBV6-3
CSVAAGGEYTEAFF TRBJ1-1 TRBV29-1
CASSLRLQGADTEAFF TRBJ1-1 TRBV11-2
CASSFGLAGDSEQYF TRBJ2-7 TRBV5-4
CASSESMGTGELFF TRBJ2-2 TRBV25-1
CASSWTGVGYGYTF TRBJ1-2 TRBV19
CSVWCEQYF TRBJ2-7 TRBV29-1
CACSARRGGEAFF TRBJ1-1 TRBV6-1
CASSLGWVGNYGYTF TRBJ1-2 TRBV12-3/TRBV12-4
CASRIFSYEQYF TRBJ2-7 TRBV6-1
CASSRTTPPTEQYF TRBJ2-7 TRBV7-2
CGGDGQNTGELFF TRBJ2-2 TRBV29-1
CASSLAGTGTEQYF TRBJ2-7 TRBV28
CASRDIENYGYTF TRBJ1-2 TRBV19
CASSLTSVAGVETQYF TRBJ2-5 TRBV7-3
CASSGGREGRAGELFF TRBJ2-2 TRBV9
CATRLGTLGVGPQHF TRBJ1-5 TRBV15
CASSLDLRGILQETQYF TRBJ2-5 TRBV11-2
CSADAGARETQYF TRBJ2-5 TRBV20-1
CASSKGWQGGRETQYF TRBJ2-5 TRBV28
CASSETGAGEQYF TRBJ2-7 TRBV7-9
CASSLPLDRAFRTEAFF TRBJ1-1 TRBV28
CASSFTGGPTGELFF TRBJ2-2 TRBV7-8
CASINRIGGTYEQYF TRBJ2-7 TRBV5-1
CASSIEDNQPQHF TRBJ1-5 TRBV19
CASRVRGTNYSLAKNIQYF TRBJ2-4 TRBV28
CASSVDSGLYNEQFF TRBJ2-1 TRBV7-2
CASRDRNSPLHF TRBJ1-6 TRBV6-1
CSARDRGGGEEKLFF TRBJ1-4 TRBV20-1
CASSLGDTLVTGELFF TRBJ2-2 TRBV5-1
CASSLSRRNTEAFF TRBJ1-1 TRBV27
CASSQEPGNYGYTF TRBJ1-2 TRBV4-1
CSSQGAGTEAFF TRBJ1-1 TRBV29-1
CASSTSPGPNQPQHF TRBJ1-5 TRBV11-2
CASSSAPRGQPQHF TRBJ1-5 TRBV28
CASSYSTGTGVGYTF TRBJ1-2 TRBV6-5
CASSPGSNQPQHF TRBJ1-5 TRBV18
CASSSHRGKGETQYF TRBJ2-5 TRBV11-2
CASSPDPPGETQYF TRBJ2-5 TRBV12-3/TRBV12-4
CASSRGTSRTWGGGELFF TRBJ2-2 TRBV9